This T cell receptor beta chain came from a study of T cells after yellow fever vaccination. TCRdb called the 5' RACE reads again in MiXCR, with one record for every CDR3 protein. Found here are under 25,000 distinct CDR3 sequences, 5.2% of them singletons; the top ten hold around 18%. The CDR3 extends over 14 amino acids. Germline V lookup: CDR1 SGHRS, CDR2 YFSETQ. V was shortened by 0 bases and J by 7 bases, with 8 bases between the two germline ends. Findings of the study overall: The study found a weaker secondary response that peaked faster, day 5 versus 15. Among sorted memory subsets on day 0, almost all vaccine-responding clonotypes fell below detection. The study re-detected most primary-vaccination clones after the booster (nearly 97% CD4, roughly 85% CD8). Clonotypes appearing in both CD4 and CD8 compartments existed, and their share was small.

In this sample, this clonotype turned up many times. The sample in question was PBMCs, either bulk or a sorted T-cell subset (CD4+, CD8+, memory, or dextramer-sorted; not recorded which), obtained about 49 days after the first yellow fever vaccination. This chain links TRBV5-1 with TRBJ1-6; D is unresolved. This TCR was sampled from a man aged 18 to 30 who received the YFV17D yellow fever vaccine. The CDR3 DNA follows: TGCGCCAGCAGCTTGGAGGCAGGCAATTCACCCCTCCACTTT. Translated: CASSLEAGNSPLHF.